This entry describes one T cell receptor (beta chain). Its antigen is not known. There are 17 residues in the CDR3. In germline, CDR1 is LNHDA, CDR2 SQIVND (reference sequence). Trimming shortened V by 5 bases and J by 1 base, and 18 bases separated the two germline ends. This entry belongs to a study of PD-1 blockade in classical Hodgkin lymphoma. Study-wide results and limits: Reasons behind the repertoire differences stay unclear, perhaps disease activity or earlier therapy. Newly diagnosed patients had diversity similar to the baseline diversity of complete responders.

The assay was immunoSEQ multiplex PCR, and TCRdb's table has in-frame clones only and misses some. The table includes 110,000 or so clones, 80% to 90% detected once. With no exception, relapse followed autologous stem cell transplantation in all patients, and brentuximab vedotin exposure varied. Complete response, partial response or progressive disease made up the best responses. This clonotype was obtained from a human donor with classical Hodgkin lymphoma. The V gene is TRBV19, the J gene TRBJ1-3; D is ambiguous. This sample comprised peripheral blood mononuclear cells (PBMCs), obtained before the second cycle of nivolumab. For the CDR3, the DNA is TGTGCCAGTAGTGTCCTCCGGGCCGAGCTTTCTGGAAACACCATATATTTT. Its protein is CASSVLRAELSGNTIYF.